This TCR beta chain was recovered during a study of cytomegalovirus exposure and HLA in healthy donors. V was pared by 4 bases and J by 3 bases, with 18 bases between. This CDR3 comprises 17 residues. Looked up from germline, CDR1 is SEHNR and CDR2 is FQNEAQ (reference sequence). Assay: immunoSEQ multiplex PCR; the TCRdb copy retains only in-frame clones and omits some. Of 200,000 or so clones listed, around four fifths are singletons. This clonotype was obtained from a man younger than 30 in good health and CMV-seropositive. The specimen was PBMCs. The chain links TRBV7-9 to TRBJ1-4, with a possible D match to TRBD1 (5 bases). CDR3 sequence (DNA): TGTGCCAGCAGCTCTCCTCCGGGTACAGGTTCTAATGAAAAACTGTTTTTT. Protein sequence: CASSSPPGTGSNEKLFF.